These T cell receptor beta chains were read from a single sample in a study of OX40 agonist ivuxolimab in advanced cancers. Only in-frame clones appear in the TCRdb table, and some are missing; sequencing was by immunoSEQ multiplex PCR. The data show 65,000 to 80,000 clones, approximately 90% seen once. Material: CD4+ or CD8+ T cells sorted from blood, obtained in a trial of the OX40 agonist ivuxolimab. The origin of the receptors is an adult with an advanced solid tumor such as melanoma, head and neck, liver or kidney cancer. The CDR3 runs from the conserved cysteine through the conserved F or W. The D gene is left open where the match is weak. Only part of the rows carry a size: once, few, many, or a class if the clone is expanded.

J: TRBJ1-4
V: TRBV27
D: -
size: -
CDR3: CASRSLRAREKLFF
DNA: TGTGCCAGCAGATCCCTTCGGGCCCGGGAAAAACTGTTTTTT

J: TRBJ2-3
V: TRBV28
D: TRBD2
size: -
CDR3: CASSSGTRGYEQYF
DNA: TGTGCCAGCAGTTCGGGGACTAGGGGGTACGAGCAGTATTTT

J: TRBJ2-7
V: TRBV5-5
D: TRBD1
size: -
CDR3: CASSSPGQGIHEQYF
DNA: TGTGCCAGCAGCTCTCCGGGACAGGGAATCCACGAGCAGTACTTC

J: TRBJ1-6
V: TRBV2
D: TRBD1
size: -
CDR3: CASWGQGISPLHF
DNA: TGTGCCAGCTGGGGACAGGGGATCTCACCCCTCCACTTT

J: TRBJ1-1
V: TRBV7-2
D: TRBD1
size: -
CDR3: CASSPQGRAEAFF
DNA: TGTGCCAGCAGCCCACAGGGGAGGGCTGAAGCTTTCTTT

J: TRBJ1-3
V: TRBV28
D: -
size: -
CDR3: CASSTFGTGNTIYF
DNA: TGTGCCAGTTCGACATTTGGGACTGGAAACACCATATATTTT

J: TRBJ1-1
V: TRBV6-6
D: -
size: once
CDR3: CASSSTKQGNTEAFF
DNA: TGTGCCAGCAGTTCGACGAAACAGGGGAACACTGAAGCTTTCTTT

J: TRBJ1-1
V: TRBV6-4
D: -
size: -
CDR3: CASSEQTNTEAFF
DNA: TGTGCCAGCAGTGAACAGACGAACACTGAAGCTTTCTTT

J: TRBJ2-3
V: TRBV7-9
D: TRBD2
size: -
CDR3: CASSLKYSGGAADTQYF
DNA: TGTGCCAGCAGCTTAAAGTATAGCGGGGGGGCGGCAGATACGCAGTATTTT

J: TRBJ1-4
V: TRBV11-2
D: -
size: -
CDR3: CASSLEATNEKLFF
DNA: TGTGCCAGCAGTTTGGAGGCAACTAATGAAAAACTGTTTTTT

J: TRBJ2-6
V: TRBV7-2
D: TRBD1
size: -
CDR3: CASSRRTGVGANVLTF
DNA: TGTGCCAGCAGCCGGAGGACAGGGGTTGGGGCCAACGTCCTGACTTTC

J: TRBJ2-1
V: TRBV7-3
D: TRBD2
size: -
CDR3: CASSYDSGLGNEQFF
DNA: TGTGCCAGCAGCTACGATAGCGGGTTAGGGAATGAGCAGTTCTTC

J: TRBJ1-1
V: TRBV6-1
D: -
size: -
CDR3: CASWSGKAFF
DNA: TGTGCCTCCTGGTCGGGGAAAGCTTTCTTT

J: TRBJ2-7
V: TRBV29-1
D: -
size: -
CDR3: CSVRTRVGEQYF
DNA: TGCAGCGTTCGGACGCGTGTGGGCGAGCAGTACTTC

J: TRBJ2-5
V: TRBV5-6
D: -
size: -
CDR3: CASSLAPGHQETQYF
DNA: TGTGCCAGCAGCTTGGCCCCGGGGCACCAAGAGACCCAGTACTTC

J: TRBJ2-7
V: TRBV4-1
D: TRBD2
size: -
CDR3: CASSHSLAGDEQYF
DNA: TGCGCCAGCAGCCATAGTCTAGCGGGAGATGAGCAGTACTTC

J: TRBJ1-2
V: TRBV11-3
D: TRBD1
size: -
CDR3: CASSLETGQRGYTF
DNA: TGTGCCAGCAGCTTAGAAACGGGACAGCGGGGCTACACCTTC

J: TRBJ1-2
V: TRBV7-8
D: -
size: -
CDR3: CASSLAGADYGYTF
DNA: TGTGCCAGCAGCTTAGCGGGCGCGGACTATGGCTACACCTTC

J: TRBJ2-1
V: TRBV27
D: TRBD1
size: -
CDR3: CASIPDRQRRNEQFF
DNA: TGTGCCAGCATCCCGGACAGGCAACGGAGGAATGAGCAGTTCTTC

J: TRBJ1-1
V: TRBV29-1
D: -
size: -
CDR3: CSVRQVYTEAFF
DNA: TGCAGCGTCCGACAGGTTTACACTGAAGCTTTCTTT

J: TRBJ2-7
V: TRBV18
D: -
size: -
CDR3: CASSPLGTYGGEQYF
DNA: TGTGCCAGCTCACCTCTCGGGACCTACGGGGGCGAGCAGTACTTC

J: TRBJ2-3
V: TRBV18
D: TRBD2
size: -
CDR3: CASSPGTSFSDTQYF
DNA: TGTGCCAGCTCACCAGGGACTAGTTTTTCAGATACGCAGTATTTT

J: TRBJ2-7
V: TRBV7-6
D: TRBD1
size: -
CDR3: CASSLDRTGRMEQYF
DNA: TGTGCCAGCAGCTTAGACAGGACAGGTCGAATGGAGCAGTACTTC

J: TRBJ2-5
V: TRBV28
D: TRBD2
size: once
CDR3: CASRPAGAAQETQYF
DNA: TGTGCCAGCAGACCAGCGGGGGCCGCCCAAGAGACCCAGTACTTC

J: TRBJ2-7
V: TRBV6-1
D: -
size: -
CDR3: CASRRTGTLNYEQYF
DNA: TGTGCCAGCAGGCGAACCGGGACACTTAACTACGAGCAGTACTTC

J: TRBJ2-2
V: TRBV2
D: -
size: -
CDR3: CASSPRRTTATGELFF
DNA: TGTGCCAGCAGTCCCCGCAGGACTACAGCCACCGGGGAGCTGTTTTTT

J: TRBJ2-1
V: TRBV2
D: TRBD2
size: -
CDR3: CASSGGSSPYNEQFF
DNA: TGTGCCAGCAGTGGCGGGAGTTCCCCCTACAATGAGCAGTTCTTC

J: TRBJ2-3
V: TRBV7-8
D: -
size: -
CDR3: CASSLAGGITQYF
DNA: TGTGCCAGCAGCTTAGCCGGAGGGATTACGCAGTATTTT

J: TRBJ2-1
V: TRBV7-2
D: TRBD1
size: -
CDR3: CASSPWTGRNNEQFF
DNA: TGTGCCAGCAGCCCTTGGACAGGGAGGAACAATGAGCAGTTCTTC

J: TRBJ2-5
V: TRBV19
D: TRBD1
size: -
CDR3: CASSKGQGEETQYF
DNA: TGTGCCAGTAGTAAAGGACAGGGAGAAGAGACCCAGTACTTC

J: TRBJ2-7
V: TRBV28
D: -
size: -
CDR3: CASTSNRAYEQYF
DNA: TGTGCCAGCACCTCTAACAGGGCCTACGAGCAGTACTTC

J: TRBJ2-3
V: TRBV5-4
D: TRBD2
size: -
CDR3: CASSLEIAGGTDTQYF
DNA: TGTGCCAGCAGCTTGGAGATAGCGGGAGGCACAGATACGCAGTATTTT

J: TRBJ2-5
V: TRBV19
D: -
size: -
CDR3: CASSIRVGETQYF
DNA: TGTGCCAGTAGTATTAGGGTTGGGGAGACCCAGTACTTC

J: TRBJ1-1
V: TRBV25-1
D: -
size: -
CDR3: CASSEQPNTEAFF
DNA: TGTGCCAGCAGTGAACAGCCGAACACTGAAGCTTTCTTT

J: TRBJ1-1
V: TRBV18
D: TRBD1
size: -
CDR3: CASSEQGYAEAFF
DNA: TGTGCCAGCTCGGAACAGGGGTACGCTGAAGCTTTCTTT

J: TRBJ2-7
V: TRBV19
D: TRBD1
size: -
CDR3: CASSATGVPYEQYF
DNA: TGTGCCAGTAGTGCCACAGGGGTCCCCTACGAGCAGTACTTC

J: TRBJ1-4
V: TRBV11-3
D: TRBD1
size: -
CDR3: CASSLHSTGQLNEKLFF
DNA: TGTGCCAGCAGCTTACACTCGACGGGACAGCTTAATGAAAAACTGTTTTTT

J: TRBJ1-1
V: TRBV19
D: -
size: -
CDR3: CASGSNRDLRKAFF
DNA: TGTGCCAGTGGGTCTAACCGGGACTTACGAAAAGCTTTCTTT

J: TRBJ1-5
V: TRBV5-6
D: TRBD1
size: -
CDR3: CASSLWQVGQGPNQPQHF
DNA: TGTGCCAGCAGCTTGTGGCAGGTGGGACAGGGTCCCAATCAGCCCCAGCATTTT

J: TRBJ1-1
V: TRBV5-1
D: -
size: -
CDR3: CASSLSGGQGTEAFF
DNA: TGCGCCAGCAGCTTGAGCGGGGGGCAGGGCACTGAAGCTTTCTTT

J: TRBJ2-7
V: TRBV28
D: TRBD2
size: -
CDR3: CASSLGLAGDVLYEQYF
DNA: TGTGCCAGCAGTTTAGGTCTAGCGGGAGATGTATTGTACGAGCAGTACTTC

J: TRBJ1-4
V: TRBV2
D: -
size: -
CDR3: CASRQGLGGKLFF
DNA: TGTGCCAGCAGGCAGGGGCTGGGCGGAAAACTGTTTTTT

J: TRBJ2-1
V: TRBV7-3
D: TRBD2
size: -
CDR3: CASSSSGGSYNEQFF
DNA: TGTGCCAGCAGCTCAAGCGGGGGCTCCTACAATGAGCAGTTCTTC

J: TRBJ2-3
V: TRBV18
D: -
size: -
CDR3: CASSPLSESTDTQYF
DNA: TGTGCCAGCTCCCCCCTCAGCGAGAGCACAGATACGCAGTATTTT

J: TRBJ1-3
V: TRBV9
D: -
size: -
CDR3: CASSFLGDSGNTIYF
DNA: TGTGCCAGCAGCTTTCTGGGGGACTCTGGAAACACCATATATTTT

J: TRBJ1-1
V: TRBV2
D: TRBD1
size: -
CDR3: CASSDKLSGRGGHPEAFF
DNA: TGTGCCAGCAGTGATAAATTAAGTGGGAGAGGGGGCCACCCTGAAGCTTTCTTT

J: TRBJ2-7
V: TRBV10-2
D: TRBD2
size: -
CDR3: CASSDLGTSGDYEQYF
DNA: TGCGCCAGCAGTGACCTTGGGACTAGCGGAGATTACGAGCAGTACTTC

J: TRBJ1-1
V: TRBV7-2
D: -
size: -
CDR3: CASSRGFEVTEAFF
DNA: TGTGCCAGCAGCCGGGGATTCGAGGTGACTGAAGCTTTCTTT

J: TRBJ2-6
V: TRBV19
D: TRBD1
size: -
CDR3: CASTTNGDRVRGANVLTF
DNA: TGTGCCAGTACCACGAACGGGGACAGGGTCCGTGGGGCCAACGTCCTGACTTTC

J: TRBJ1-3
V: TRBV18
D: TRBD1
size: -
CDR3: CASSPRDRAGNTIYF
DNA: TGTGCCAGCTCACCACGAGACAGGGCCGGAAACACCATATATTTT

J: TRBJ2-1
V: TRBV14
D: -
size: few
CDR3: CASSPLLGGSRKFF
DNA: TGTGCCAGCAGCCCTCTTCTAGGGGGATCAAGGAAGTTCTTC

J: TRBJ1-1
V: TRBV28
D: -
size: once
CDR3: CASSLQGGRAFF
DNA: TGTGCCAGCAGTTTACAGGGAGGGCGAGCTTTCTTT

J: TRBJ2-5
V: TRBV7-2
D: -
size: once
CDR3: CASSLGLGGRETQYF
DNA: TGTGCCAGCAGCTTAGGCCTGGGGGGCCGAGAGACCCAGTACTTC

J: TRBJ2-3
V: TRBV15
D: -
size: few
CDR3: CATSRDRGDTQYF
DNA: TGTGCCACCAGCAGAGATCGGGGAGATACGCAGTATTTT

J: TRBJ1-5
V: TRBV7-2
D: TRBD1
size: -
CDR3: CASSPYWTGGNQPQHF
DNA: TGTGCCAGCAGCCCCTATTGGACAGGAGGAAATCAGCCCCAGCATTTT

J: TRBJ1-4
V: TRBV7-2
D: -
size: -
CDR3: CASSLSAGINEKLFF
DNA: TGTGCCAGCAGCTTAAGTGCAGGAATCAATGAAAAACTGTTTTTT

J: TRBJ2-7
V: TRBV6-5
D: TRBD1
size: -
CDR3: CASSSGTGTYEQYF
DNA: TGTGCCAGCAGTTCCGGGACAGGGACCTACGAGCAGTACTTC

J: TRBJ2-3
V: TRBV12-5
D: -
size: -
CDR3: CASGLGLSGPDTQYF
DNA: TGTGCTAGTGGTTTGGGGTTGTCGGGGCCAGATACGCAGTATTTT

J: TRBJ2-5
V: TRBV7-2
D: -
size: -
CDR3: CASSRSGTVQETQYF
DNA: TGTGCCAGCAGTCGAAGCGGGACAGTCCAAGAGACCCAGTACTTC